Detailed here is one T cell receptor (beta chain). The count of this clone is one. Its antigen is currently not known. The junction departs from the called germline gene at one end, perhaps through a read error. This sample is drawn from a study of T cell repertoires in ileal Crohn's disease (dated by TCRdb to between 2018 and 2021). With respect to the entire study: The median duration of disease was approximately 7.9 years, and at the time of surgery about 35% of patients were active smokers. All patients had surgery for a complication: stricturing disease in around 60% and penetrating disease in roughly 39%. Roughly half of the patients were given postoperative therapy, with about 17 on anti-TNF agents and roughly twelve on thiopurines. TCR repertoire analysis was done in 50 or so Crohn's disease patients from a prospective multicentre cohort. The study ran alongside a multicentre cohort designed to identify predictors of early endoscopic recurrence after ileocolonic resection. A Rutgeerts score higher than i0 was the definition used for endoscopic postoperative recurrence. A total of around 150 mucosal samples from roughly 60 patients were sequenced, collected from several sites on the surgical specimen as well as at postoperative endoscopy. General findings and caveats noted by the study authors: Patients who were active smokers at surgery had a significantly higher proportion of clonal expansions than non-smokers (roughly 24% vs 19%, p=0.02). Sorted CD8 T cells carried more high-frequency clones than CD4 T cells, suggesting mucosal expansions were mainly CD8. Only a subgroup of patients, of unstated size, had their mucosal CD4 and CD8 T cells sorted and sequenced. Higher high-frequency clone percentages at surgery were associated with endoscopic recurrence; all patients with clonality above 26.8% (18/57) had recurrence.

To be eligible, patients had to be adults with ileal or ileocolonic Crohn's disease and an indication for ileocolonic resection. Whole ileal mucosal biopsies were stored frozen at -80°C before DNA extraction. Genomic DNA was isolated from frozen whole biopsies using a TRizol-based method, and the DNA was quantified with a NanoDrop 2000 spectrophotometer. For commercial TCRB immunosequencing, around 500 nanograms of biopsy DNA were submitted for each sample. Adaptive Biotechnology amplified CDR3 regions from genomic DNA with a two-step multiplex PCR that controlled for amplification bias. Primers covering every V and J gene segment were used in the first PCR, while barcodes and Illumina adapters were added in the second PCR. An Illumina instrument was used to sequence the CDR3 libraries. The study's own analysis went as follows. The analysis used both the pipelines supplied by the vendor and custom analysis of the raw data in R/Bioconductor with R version 3.3.0. Clonality, which ranges from 0 to 1, was calculated as the inverse of the normalised Shannon entropy across all productive clones. High-frequency clones were defined as the repertoire share of the top 100 clones, retaining only clones passing a 95% confidence test. Overlap between samples was measured with the Morisita-Horn index, while repertoire diversity was measured with the Simpson index. What TCRdb holds here is the immuneACCESS table cut down to in-frame rearrangements. Part of the clones is not present; checked against another copy, under half of the missing clones reflect an unresolved V gene, and the others are unexplained. V and J calls and clone size are copied from that table; D and trimming were computed from the DNA. The sample records approximately 3,600 clones, approximately 68% of which are singletons. The leading ten clones occupy around 12% of the sample.

The sequenced sample consisted of ileal tissue. This sequence originates from an adult with Crohn's disease.

Here is the DNA: TGTGCCAGCAGCCATAGCAGTCAGCCCCAGCATTTT. This translates into CASSHSSQPQHF. The receptor chain draws on TRBV5-6 and TRBJ1-5; there is no confident call for the D gene. Inclusive of the bounding cysteine and phenylalanine, the CDR3 is 12 residues long. Left in the record is the CDR3 DNA by itself, 36 bases read in frame from the first base. Based on the germline V gene, the CDR1 and CDR2 sequences are SGHDT and YYEEEE.